Listed below are T cell receptor beta chains from one sample, sequenced in a study of cytomegalovirus exposure and HLA in healthy donors. Only in-frame clones appear in the TCRdb table, and some are missing; sequencing was by immunoSEQ multiplex PCR. The sample includes roughly 200,000 clones, 75% to 90% of them seen just once. The sequencing input was PBMCs. These receptors originate from a woman aged 30 to 39 in good health and CMV-seronegative. CDR3s include the opening cysteine and the closing phenylalanine or tryptophan. A D gene is named only where the DNA matches it firmly. A row's size may be missing; if present it is once, few, many or a size class.

>TRBV5-1|TRBJ2-2|.|TRBD2
CASNLAGGIGELFF
TGCGCCAGCAATCTAGCGGGGGGCATCGGGGAGCTGTTTTTT
>TRBV6-6|TRBJ2-7|.|TRBD2
CASSFSRLATYEQYF
TGTGCCAGCAGTTTTTCCCGACTAGCGACCTACGAGCAGTACTTC
>TRBV28|TRBJ1-1|.|.
CACRVPDRNTEAFF
TGTGCCTGCCGGGTCCCTGACAGGAACACTGAAGCTTTCTTT
>TRBV11-2|TRBJ1-1|few|.
CASSLRRGSTVTF
TGTGCCAGCAGCTTAAGGAGAGGGTCGACCGTTACCTTT
>TRBV28|TRBJ2-2|.|.
CASSLGAGGELFF
TGTGCCAGCAGCCTAGGGGCTGGCGGGGAGCTGTTTTTT
>TRBV28|TRBJ1-2|.|TRBD1
CASSPPQGARRGYTF
TGTGCCAGCAGTCCTCCCCAGGGGGCTCGACGCGGCTACACCTTC
>TRBV6-6|TRBJ2-7|.|TRBD2
CASSYGVRGSEQYF
TGTGCCAGCAGTTACGGGGTGCGGGGGAGCGAGCAGTACTTC
>TRBV18|TRBJ2-5|.|TRBD2
CASSPPSGSGETQYF
TGTGCCAGCTCACCACCGAGCGGGAGTGGCGAGACCCAGTACTTC
>TRBV30|TRBJ1-1|few|.
CAWTKLDFKAFF
TGTGCCTGGACCAAATTAGACTTCAAAGCTTTCTTT
>TRBV7-6|TRBJ2-7|.|TRBD2
CASSLGGGSYEQYF
TGTGCCAGCAGCTTGGGCGGGGGCTCCTACGAGCAGTACTTC
>TRBV6-8|TRBJ2-1|.|TRBD2
CASSPGLAGWNEQFF
TGTGCCAGCAGTCCTGGACTAGCGGGGTGGAATGAGCAGTTCTTC
>TRBV15|TRBJ2-3|.|TRBD2
CATSRVLASGSYTDTQYF
TGTGCCACCAGCAGAGTTTTGGCTAGCGGGTCGTACACAGATACGCAGTATTTT
>TRBV19|TRBJ1-2|.|.
CASSIEMAYGYTF
TGTGCCAGTAGTATAGAGATGGCATACGGCTACACCTTC
>TRBV4-2|TRBJ2-3|.|TRBD1
CASSAHRGRMDTQYF
TGTGCCAGCAGCGCCCACAGGGGGCGCATGGATACGCAGTATTTT
>TRBV27|TRBJ2-6|.|.
CASSNPNSGANVLTF
TGTGCCAGCAGTAATCCAAACTCTGGGGCCAACGTCCTGACTTTC
>TRBV6-1|TRBJ2-1|few|.
CASRLTTDYNEQFF
TGTGCCAGCAGGCTAACGACAGACTACAATGAGCAGTTCTTC
>TRBV19|TRBJ2-1|.|.
CASSSPPGFHYNEQFF
TGTGCCAGTAGTAGCCCCCCCGGGTTTCACTACAATGAGCAGTTCTTC
>TRBV27|TRBJ2-2|.|.
CASSGSGYTGELFF
TGTGCCAGCAGTGGATCAGGATACACCGGGGAGCTGTTTTTT
>TRBV28|TRBJ2-7|.|.
CASSDTYEQYF
TGTGCCAGCAGCGACACTTACGAGCAGTACTTC
>TRBV7-9|TRBJ2-3|few|.
CASSLSRGRDTDTQYF
TGTGCCAGCAGCTTATCAAGGGGGCGGGACACAGATACGCAGTATTTT
>TRBV14|TRBJ2-1|.|TRBD2
CASSPGTSGVREQFF
TGTGCCAGCAGCCCAGGGACTAGCGGGGTTCGTGAGCAGTTCTTC
>TRBV9|TRBJ2-1|.|TRBD1
CASSPRTGAYSYNEQFF
TGTGCCAGCAGCCCCCGGACAGGCGCCTATTCCTACAATGAGCAGTTCTTC
>TRBV6-4|TRBJ2-2|.|TRBD2
CATPATRRESTGELFF
TGTGCCACCCCCGCCACCCGGCGGGAGAGCACCGGGGAGCTGTTTTTT
>TRBV11-2|TRBJ2-7|.|.
CASSSPLPEQYF
TGTGCCAGCAGCTCCCCCCTCCCCGAGCAGTACTTC
>TRBV7-9|TRBJ1-1|.|.
CSSSPGTSTEAFF
TGTTCCAGCAGCCCCGGGACAAGCACTGAAGCTTTCTTT
>TRBV6-1|TRBJ1-5|.|TRBD1
CASSVQGNQPQHF
TGTGCCAGCAGTGTACAGGGGAATCAGCCCCAGCATTTT
>TRBV7-2|TRBJ2-1|.|.
CASSLGGSVNEQFF
TGTGCCAGCAGCTTAGGAGGGAGTGTCAATGAGCAGTTCTTC
>TRBV10-3|TRBJ2-1|few|.
CAISESTARSRRNEQFF
TGTGCCATCAGTGAGTCGACGGCTCGCAGTCGGAGGAATGAGCAGTTCTTC
>TRBV6-1|TRBJ2-2|.|.
CASSPYATGELFF
TGTGCCAGCAGCCCCTACGCCACCGGGGAGCTGTTTTTT
>TRBV2|TRBJ2-7|.|TRBD1
CASSGQGAGYEQYF
TGTGCCAGCAGTGGACAGGGGGCGGGCTACGAGCAGTACTTC
>TRBV7-2|TRBJ1-6|few|TRBD1
CASSSRTGSNSPLHF
TGTGCCAGCAGCTCAAGGACAGGGAGCAATTCACCCCTCCACTTT
>TRBV18|TRBJ2-7|.|TRBD1
CASSSPGQYSYEQYF
TGTGCCAGCTCTTCTCCGGGACAGTACTCCTACGAGCAGTACTTC
>TRBV4-1|TRBJ2-1|.|TRBD2
CASSRSGGGASEQFF
TGCGCCAGCAGCCGCTCGGGCGGGGGGGCCAGTGAGCAGTTCTTC
>TRBV5-1|TRBJ2-2|.|.
CASSRRQATGELFF
TGCGCCAGCAGCCGTAGACAGGCCACCGGGGAGCTGTTTTTT
>TRBV6-1|TRBJ2-5|.|.
CASSGRQFSSQYF
TGTGCCAGCAGCGGAAGACAATTTTCATCCCAGTACTTC
>TRBV6-1|TRBJ2-4|few|.
CASSGNRGHKNIQYF
TGTGCCAGCAGTGGGAATAGGGGCCACAAAAACATTCAGTACTTC
>TRBV2|TRBJ2-4|.|TRBD1
CASSAGGSENIQYF
TGTGCCAGCAGTGCAGGGGGATCGGAAAACATTCAGTACTTC
>TRBV28|TRBJ1-5|.|.
CASLRGWYQPQHF
TGTGCCAGCCTCAGAGGTTGGTATCAGCCCCAGCATTTT
>TRBV29-1|TRBJ2-3|.|TRBD2
CSVIAGDAPDTQYF
TGCAGCGTAATAGCGGGAGACGCTCCAGATACGCAGTATTTT
>TRBV2|TRBJ2-7|.|.
CASTYSYEQYF
TGTGCCAGCACTTACAGCTACGAGCAGTACTTC
>TRBV30|TRBJ1-1|.|TRBD1
CAIGQDIGTEAFF
TGTGCCATAGGACAGGACATTGGCACTGAAGCTTTCTTT
>TRBV6-6|TRBJ2-7|.|TRBD2
CASSYWLAGNYEQYF
TGTGCCAGCAGTTACTGGCTAGCGGGGAACTACGAGCAGTACTTC
>TRBV11-1|TRBJ1-2|.|.
CASSSIRLLQFPDLTGYTF
TGTGCCAGCAGCTCTATAAGACTCCTACAATTCCCCGACTTGACGGGCTACACCTTC